One and the same sample provided the 26 T cell receptor beta chains below, sequenced in a study of blood T cell repertoires in COVID-19. Assay used: immunoSEQ multiplex PCR; TCRdb lists only in-frame clones, some missing. Among over 85,000 clones listed, roughly nine tenths were seen once. Sequencing used peripheral blood. The receptors shown here come from a human donor in a cohort sampled during active COVID-19.

V is TRBV6-5 and J is TRBJ2-1; the match to TRBD1 covers 11 bases. Germline V gene data show CDR1 as MNHEY and CDR2 as SVGAGI. Losses at the gene ends were 7 bases for V and 6 bases for J; bases not matched to a gene: 5. The CDR3 length is 14 residues. The CDR3 DNA reads TGTGCCAGCATTGGGACAGGGGGGACCAATGAGCAGTTCTTC. Its protein is CASIGTGGTNEQFF.

V and J are TRBV4-3 and TRBJ2-3; 11 bases align to TRBD1. The CDR3 covers 17 residues. The junction had 6 bases not matched to a gene; V was cut back by 0 bases and J by 4 bases. CDR1 LGHNA and CDR2 YSLEER come from the germline V gene. The CDR3 DNA reads as TGCGCCAGCAGCCAAGACCGGACAGGGGGCGCCGCAGATACGCAGTATTTT. Amino acids: CASSQDRTGGAADTQYF.

This clone was observed a single time. The chain joins TRBV6-2 or TRBV6-3 to TRBJ2-1, with 11 bases aligning to TRBD1. This CDR3 is built from 16 residues. Per germline, CDR1 MNHEY and CDR2 SVGEGT. Germline trimming cut 2 bases from V and 3 bases from J; bases unmatched to any gene: 3. CDR3 protein: CASSYPGTGGYNEQFF. CDR3 DNA: TGTGCCAGCAGTTACCCCGGGACAGGGGGCTACAATGAGCAGTTCTTC.

This clone occurred once. This chain connects TRBV23-1 to TRBJ2-5, with 7 nucleotides matching TRBD2. TRBV23-1 is recorded as an ORF, its role being uncertain. With 0 bases clipped from V and 2 bases from J, the junction kept 3 bases outside the gene matches. The CDR3 is made up of 15 amino acids. In DNA, the CDR3 is TGCGCCAGCAGTCAATCGGGGGGGAGACAAGAGACCCAGTACTTC. Translated, it gives CASSQSGGRQETQYF.

The genes are TRBV19 and TRBJ2-1; D possibly corresponds to TRBD2 (7 bases). Germline loops: CDR1 LNHDA, CDR2 SQIVND (reference sequence). Between the trimmed V and J ends, which lost 2 bases and 3 bases, there was a span of 20 bases. The CDR3 length is 18 residues. CDR3 residues: CASSIRGAGTILYNEQFF. In nucleotides, the CDR3 is TGTGCCAGTAGTATAAGGGGGGCCGGGACTATACTCTACAATGAGCAGTTCTTC. Variable domain in full (rest from reference TRBV19 and TRBJ2-1): DGGITQSPKYLFRKEGQNVTLSCEQNLNHDAMYWYRQDPGQGLRLIYYSQIVNDFQKGDIAEGYSVSREKKESFPLTVTSAQKNPTAFYLCASSIRGAGTILYNEQFFGPGTRLTVL.

J is TRBJ1-1 and V is TRBV27; the match to TRBD1 covers 12 bases. Germline lookup yields CDR1 MNHEY and CDR2 SMNVEV (reference sequence). The CDR3 runs 14 residues. Germline trimming cut 5 bases from V and 8 bases from J; bases unmatched to any gene: 6. CDR3 in amino acids: CASSTEGTGGEAFF. Here the CDR3 DNA reads TGTGCCAGCAGTACCGAGGGGACAGGGGGCGAAGCTTTCTTT.

The chain carries TRBV7-2 and TRBJ1-2; 9 bases agree with TRBD1. Germline-derived CDR1 and CDR2 are SGHTA and FQGNSA. CDR3 size: 16 residues. The junction had 12 bases not matched to a gene; V was cut back by 5 bases and J by 5 bases. The CDR3 protein is CASSRDRDYLGYGYTF. CDR3 DNA: TGTGCCAGCAGCCGGGACAGGGACTACTTAGGGTATGGCTACACCTTC.

CDR3 sequence: CASSSGQREKLFF. The CDR3, as DNA: TGTGCCAGCTCATCCGGACAGCGGGAAAAACTGTTTTTT. The rearrangement links TRBV18 to TRBJ1-4; perhaps TRBD1 as D (6 bases). CDR3 length: 13 residues. Germline CDR1 and CDR2: KGHSH and LQKENI. V was shortened by 5 bases and J by 8 bases, with 12 bases between the two germline ends.

The rearrangement links TRBV19 to TRBJ2-7; D may be TRBD2 (6 bases). Germline assignment: CDR1 LNHDA and CDR2 SQIVND (reference sequence). Trimming stripped 1 base from V and 6 bases from J, with 10 bases between. The CDR3 is 13 residues long. The DNA for the CDR3 is TGTGCCAGTAGTATAGTATCGGGAGCCGAGCAGTACTTC. Residues: CASSIVSGAEQYF.

This rearrangement joins TRBV27 to TRBJ2-7; TRBD1 matches at 8 bases. In germline, CDR1 is MNHEY, CDR2 SMNVEV (reference sequence). V lost 6 bases, J lost 2 bases, and 9 bases stayed unmatched. CDR3 length: 15 amino acids. CDR3 in amino acids: CASRGPGTGTYEQYF. The CDR3 nucleotides read TGTGCCAGCAGAGGCCCCGGGACAGGAACCTACGAGCAGTACTTC.

The rearrangement joins TRBV19 to TRBJ2-2, with 11 bases aligning to TRBD2. Germline CDR1 LNHDA, CDR2 SQIVND (reference sequence). The length of the CDR3 is 16 residues. J was trimmed by 3 bases and V by 4 bases; bases with no gene match: 4. The CDR3 is CASSRLAGGHTGELFF. As DNA, the CDR3 is TGTGCCAGTAGTAGGCTAGCGGGAGGCCACACCGGGGAGCTGTTTTTT.

The V gene is TRBV29-1, the J gene TRBJ2-3; 10 positions match TRBD2. Germline V gene data show CDR1 as SQVTM and CDR2 as ANQGSEA. V shed 7 bases and J 4 bases; nucleotides not matched to a gene: 11. The CDR3 consists of 15 residues. CDR3 in amino acids: CSAWRAGGLADTQYF. The CDR3 DNA reads as TGCAGCGCCTGGAGAGCGGGAGGGCTGGCAGATACGCAGTATTTT.

Here the CDR3 DNA reads TGCAGTGCTAGTAAGCGGGAGTTCGAGCAGTACTTC. Amino acids: CSASKREFEQYF. This rearrangement joins TRBV20-1 to TRBJ2-7; the match to TRBD2 covers 8 bases. The CDR3 totals 12 residues. Per the germline V gene, CDR1 is DFQATT and CDR2 is SNEGSKA (reference sequence). The junction had 4 bases not matched to a gene; V was cut back by 3 bases and J by 6 bases.

The genes are TRBV3-1 (or the pseudogene TRBV3-2) and TRBJ2-5; D is unclear. Germline-derived CDR1 and CDR2 are LGHDT and YNNKEL (reference sequence). CDR3 length equals 14 residues. The V end lost 4 bases, the J end lost 4 bases, and 13 bases lay between the germline ends. CDR3 residues: CASSPVVLRETQYF. Here the CDR3 DNA reads TGTGCCAGCAGCCCCGTGGTCCTGAGAGAGACCCAGTACTTC.

This sequence joins TRBV15 and TRBJ2-1, with TRBD2 as a possible D gene (5 bases). This CDR3 is 15 amino acids long. Germline-derived CDR1 and CDR2 are LNHNV and YYDKDF (reference sequence). V was shortened by 0 bases and J by 7 bases, with 13 bases between the two germline ends. CDR3 loop: CATSRDSVPGNEQFF. The CDR3 region has the DNA TGTGCCACCAGCAGAGATTCGGTACCGGGGAATGAGCAGTTCTTC.

The chain couples TRBV6-5 to TRBJ2-1; perhaps TRBD2 as D (6 bases). The CDR3 spans 12 residues. Trimming shortened V by 6 bases and J by 4 bases, and 7 bases separated the two germline ends. CDR1 and CDR2 (germline): MNHEY, SVGAGI. CDR3 nucleotides: TGTGCCAGCAGGGCGGGGTACAATGAGCAGTTCTTC. This sequence encodes CASRAGYNEQFF.

The CDR3 DNA is TGCGCCAGCAGCACCGGGAGGCCCGGGGGAGATACGCAGTATTTT. Residues: CASSTGRPGGDTQYF. The J gene is TRBJ2-3, the V gene TRBV5-1, with 7 bases identical to TRBD2. With 4 bases clipped from V and 5 bases from J, the junction kept 10 bases outside the gene matches. The CDR3 totals 15 residues. Per germline, CDR1 SGHRS and CDR2 YFSETQ. Drawing the rest from reference TRBV5-1 and TRBJ2-3, the complete variable domain is KAGVTQTPRYLIKTRGQQVTLSCSPISGHRSVSWYQQTPGQGLQFLFEYFSETQRNKGNFPGRFSGRQFSNSRSEMNVSTLELGDSALYLCASSTGRPGGDTQYFGPGTRLTVL.

V and J are TRBV3-1 (or the pseudogene TRBV3-2) and TRBJ2-7, with TRBD2 matching over 16 bases. After removal of 3 bases from V and 11 bases from J, the junction contained 13 bases not matched to a gene. The CDR3 spans 17 residues. The V gene's germline CDR1 is LGHDT and CDR2 YNNKEL (reference sequence). This CDR3 reads CASSHQGLAGGPPEEYF. The CDR3 nucleotides are TGTGCCAGCAGCCATCAGGGACTAGCGGGAGGGCCCCCAGAGGAGTACTTC.

The table lists this clone with a few counts. The J gene is TRBJ2-1, the V gene TRBV7-2; 10 nucleotides agree with TRBD2. The CDR3 has 14 residues. Germline V gene lookup returns CDR1 SGHTA and CDR2 FQGNSA. V gave up 3 bases and J gave up 8 bases; unmatched junction bases: 4. DNA of the CDR3: TGTGCCAGCAGCTTGGGACTAGCGTTCGATGAGCAGTTCTTC. Translating gives CASSLGLAFDEQFF.

This chain uses TRBV4-1 with TRBJ2-7, with TRBD2 matching over 12 bases. Losses at the gene ends were 0 bases for V and 8 bases for J; bases not matched to a gene: 8. In germline, CDR1 is MGHRA, CDR2 YSYEKL. The CDR3 is 16 amino acids. As DNA, the CDR3 is TGCGCCAGCAGCCAAGATGTTGGTCTAGCGGGAGGGAAGCAGTACTTC. Its protein product is CASSQDVGLAGGKQYF.

CDR3 amino acids: CASSLGYGGNYNEQFF. DNA for the CDR3: TGTGCCAGCAGCTTAGGATACGGGGGGAACTACAATGAGCAGTTCTTC. The chain uses TRBV7-9 and TRBJ2-1; TRBD2 matches 7 bases. The germline V gene has CDR1 SEHNR and CDR2 FQNEAQ (reference sequence). The CDR3 is made up of 16 amino acids. The J segment lost 3 bases and the V segment lost 1 base, leaving 6 bases of the junction unmatched.

The gene calls are TRBV7-9 and TRBJ2-2; unclear D gene. V gave up 5 bases and J gave up 6 bases, with 16 bases separating them. The CDR3 sequence is 15 residues long. Germline V gives CDR1 SEHNR, CDR2 FQNEAQ (reference sequence). CDR3 loop: CASSPERQYSGELFF. The DNA of the CDR3 is TGTGCCAGCAGCCCGGAGCGCCAGTACTCCGGGGAGCTGTTTTTT. Full variable domain (rest looked up from reference TRBV7-9 and TRBJ2-2): DTGVSQNPRHKITKRGQNVTFRCDPISEHNRLYWYRQTLGQGPEFLTYFQNEAQLEKSRLLSDRFSAERPKGSFSTLEIQRTEQGDSAMYLCASSPERQYSGELFFGEGSRLTVL.

This sequence joins TRBV7-9 and TRBJ2-5, with a weak D call TRBD1 (6 bases). V shed 1 base and J shed 2 bases, with 17 bases lying between them. Looked up from germline, CDR1 is SEHNR and CDR2 is FQNEAQ (reference sequence). This CDR3 comprises 17 residues. The CDR3, as DNA: TGTGCCAGCAGCTTAGGTGGGACAATTGGCCTACAAGAGACCCAGTACTTC. Its protein is CASSLGGTIGLQETQYF.

The sample holds one count of this clone. The chain has TRBV11-3 and TRBJ2-1; 10 bases line up with TRBD1. V trimming: 5 bases; J trimming: 2 bases; junction bases outside the gene matches: 9. Germline assignment: CDR1 SGHNT and CDR2 YENEEA. This CDR3 comprises 17 residues. This CDR3 is CASSARGTGVPYNEQFF. The CDR3 DNA reads as TGTGCCAGCAGCGCCCGTGGGACAGGGGTTCCCTACAATGAGCAGTTCTTC.

This chain joins TRBV5-1 and TRBJ2-7; 14 bases are a match to TRBD2. The CDR3 has 14 amino acids. Germline V gene sequence: CDR1 SGHRS, CDR2 YFSETQ. V was pared by 3 bases and J by 5 bases, with 1 base of the junction left unmatched. CDR3 in amino acids: CASSSGLAGDEQYF. In nucleotides, the CDR3 is TGCGCCAGCAGCTCGGGACTAGCGGGAGACGAGCAGTACTTC.

The V call is TRBV6-1, the J call TRBJ1-5; no definite D call. CDR3 length: 17 amino acids. Trimming removed 1 base from V and 1 base from J, with 14 bases in between. The germline CDR1 and CDR2 sequences are MNHNS and SASEGT. This CDR3 is CASSEDGRWESNQPQHF. The CDR3 bases are TGTGCCAGCAGTGAAGACGGGAGGTGGGAAAGCAATCAGCCCCAGCATTTT.